One and the same sample provided the 22 T cell receptor beta chains below, sequenced in a study of a mutant IDH1 vaccine in newly diagnosed glioma. Time point described: week 11, during vaccination. Each vaccine dose was 300 ug of mutant IDH1 20-mer peptide, with topical imiquimod. Sequencing used immunoSEQ multiplex PCR; TCRdb keeps in-frame clones, though not all of them. The sample has some 120,000 clones, around three quarters seen once. For these receptors, no antigen is known. This sample comprised PBMCs, obtained from a glioma patient whose treatment included an IDH1 peptide vaccine. The source of these receptors is a man between 35 and 55 years old with glioma.

V is TRBV28 and J is TRBJ2-1; D gene ambiguous. Between the trimmed V and J ends, which lost 2 bases and 0 bases, there was a span of 5 bases. The CDR3 length is 14 residues. Germline V gives CDR1 MDHEN, CDR2 SYDVKM. The CDR3 coding sequence is TGTGCCAGCAGTTTACCAACCTCCTACAATGAGCAGTTCTTC. Translated: CASSLPTSYNEQFF. Looking up the rest from reference TRBV28 and TRBJ2-1 gives the full variable domain: DVKVTQSSRYLVKRTGEKVFLECVQDMDHENMFWYRQDPGLGLRLIYFSYDVKMKEKGDIPEGYSVSREKKERFSLILESASTNQTSMYLCASSLPTSYNEQFFGPGTRLTVL.

This clone was detected ten times or more. The chain recombines TRBV5-5 with TRBJ2-1; TRBD2 aligns across 10 bases. The CDR3 runs 16 residues. V dropped 4 bases and J dropped 4; count of bases not matched to a gene: 8. Germline-derived CDR1 and CDR2 are SGHKS and YYEKEE (reference sequence). The CDR3 nucleotides read TGTGCCAGCAGCCCATCACTAGCGGGGTTATACAATGAGCAGTTCTTC. It specifies CASSPSLAGLYNEQFF.

This clone turned up a few times. This chain joins TRBV10-1 and TRBJ1-1; D not resolved. V was shortened by 3 bases and J by 8 bases, with 7 bases between the two germline ends. The CDR3 sequence is 11 residues long. Germline values: CDR1 WNHNN, CDR2 SYGVQD (reference sequence). CDR3 sequence (DNA): TGCGCCAGCAGTGATATGGGAGAAGCTTTCTTT. Translating gives CASSDMGEAFF.

The chain has TRBV18 and TRBJ1-1; D gene unclear. Germline V gene lookup returns CDR1 KGHSH and CDR2 LQKENI. CDR3 size: 13 residues. V was shortened by 10 bases and J by 1 base, with 13 bases between the two germline ends. CDR3 bases: TGTGCCACCTATAAGACAAGGAACACTGAAGCTTTCTTT. Amino acid sequence: CATYKTRNTEAFF.

The rearrangement links TRBV7-8 to TRBJ2-7; D call uncertain. Trimming took 5 bases from V and 3 from J, leaving 5 bases between them. From germline, CDR1 is SGHVS and CDR2 FQNEAQ. This CDR3 comprises 11 residues. The CDR3, as DNA: TGTGCCAGCAGCGACAACTACGAGCAGTACTTC. It encodes CASSDNYEQYF.

The V and J genes are TRBV11-1 and TRBJ2-3, with D possibly matching TRBD2 (6 bases). Germline V gives CDR1 SGHAT, CDR2 FQDESV (reference sequence). This CDR3 is built from 14 residues. V was trimmed by 5 bases and J by 3 bases, leaving 12 bases between them. The CDR3 nucleotides are TGTGCCAGCAGCCTACAGGCGGGGACAGATACGCAGTATTTT. This translates into CASSLQAGTDTQYF.

The chain employs TRBV5-1 and TRBJ2-3; 11 bases line up with TRBD2. This CDR3 has 17 amino acids. Germline V gene sequence: CDR1 SGHRS, CDR2 YFSETQ. The V and J ends lost 4 bases and 4 bases, in that order; junction bases with no gene match: 11. The CDR3 is CASSPFTSGRIPDTQYF. In DNA form, the CDR3 reads TGCGCCAGCAGCCCCTTCACTAGCGGGAGAATCCCAGATACGCAGTATTTT.

The chain employs TRBV15 and TRBJ2-2; D unresolved. CDR1 LNHNV and CDR2 YYDKDF come from the germline V gene (reference sequence). There are 16 residues in the CDR3. Deletions cut 5 bases from V and 4 bases from J, with 17 bases between. The CDR3 DNA sequence: TGTGCCACCAGCGCAGGCCGAGGCCCCAGCACCGGGGAGCTGTTTTTT. Protein sequence: CATSAGRGPSTGELFF.

The rearrangement joins TRBV18 to TRBJ2-1; either TRBD1 or TRBD2 may fit D (5 bases each). V gave up 3 bases and J gave up 8 bases, with 20 bases separating them. In germline, CDR1 is KGHSH, CDR2 LQKENI. There are 16 residues in the CDR3. This CDR3 is CASSPGPGPRADEQFF. CDR3 in DNA: TGTGCCAGCTCACCGGGACCGGGGCCCCGAGCCGATGAGCAGTTCTTC.

This clone was observed a handful of times. V gene TRBV9 combines with J gene TRBJ1-5; D remains ambiguous. The CDR3 has 13 residues. Deletions cut 4 bases from V and 1 base from J, with 6 bases between. Germline CDR1 is SGDLS and CDR2 is YYNGEE. CDR3 residues: CASSFESNQPQHF. CDR3 in DNA: TGTGCCAGCAGCTTCGAAAGCAATCAGCCCCAGCATTTT.

The rearrangement links TRBV7-9 to TRBJ2-1; TRBD2 agrees at 7 bases. The CDR3 totals 14 residues. From germline, CDR1 is SEHNR and CDR2 FQNEAQ (reference sequence). With V trimmed by 2 bases and J by 8 bases, 6 bases remained unmatched. Here the CDR3 DNA reads TGTGCCAGCAGCTTACCGTTTGGGAGGGATGAGCAGTTCTTC. Residues: CASSLPFGRDEQFF.

The chain recombines TRBV9 with TRBJ2-7; D not resolved. The V end lost 0 bases, the J end lost 4 bases, and 14 bases lay between the germline ends. In germline, CDR1 is SGDLS, CDR2 YYNGEE. The CDR3 has 15 amino acids. The CDR3 bases are TGTGCCAGCAGCGTAGGGGTTGACGGCCCATACGAGCAGTACTTC. Encoded protein: CASSVGVDGPYEQYF.

The chain has TRBV6-5 and TRBJ2-5, with D perhaps TRBD1 (6 bases). Germline-derived CDR1 and CDR2 are MNHEY and SVGAGI. The V gene lost 8 bases and the J gene lost 12 bases, with 16 bases spanning the gap. This CDR3 is built from 11 residues. The CDR3 DNA reads TGTGCCAGCGGGGACATCTACTCCAAGTACTTC. As protein: CASGDIYSKYF.

V gene TRBV7-9 combines with J gene TRBJ2-7; weak D call: TRBD2 (5 bases). The germline gives CDR1 SEHNR, CDR2 FQNEAQ (reference sequence). The CDR3 spans 13 residues. V shed 1 base and J shed 6 bases, with 10 bases lying between them. CDR3 loop: CASSLVSGFEQYF. CDR3 sequence (DNA): TGTGCCAGCAGCTTAGTATCGGGGTTCGAGCAGTACTTC.

The chain has TRBV29-1 and TRBJ2-1, with TRBD2 as a possible D gene (6 bases). V lost 7 bases and J lost 8, with 21 bases in between. The CDR3 consists of 14 residues. Germline V lookup: CDR1 SQVTM, CDR2 ANQGSEA. The CDR3, as DNA: TGCAGCGCTCCTGCCGGGACTCCAGGCCATGAGCAGTTCTTC. It encodes CSAPAGTPGHEQFF.

A single count supports this clone. The chain links TRBV4-1 to TRBJ1-1, with a tentative D call TRBD1 (5 bases). The CDR3 contains 16 residues. Germline V gene sequence: CDR1 MGHRA, CDR2 YSYEKL. The V and J ends lost 4 bases and 4 bases respectively, with 19 bases between them. The CDR3, as DNA: TGCGCCAGCAGCCCCCCAGGGAGGGGCGAAGGCACTGAAGCTTTCTTT. This encodes CASSPPGRGEGTEAFF.

This clone was counted a single time. The rearrangement joins TRBV9 to TRBJ1-2, with a weak D call TRBD1 (5 bases). The CDR3 sequence is 14 residues long. Germline CDR1 is SGDLS and CDR2 is YYNGEE. Trimming cost V 0 bases and J 7 bases, with 13 bases left between them. The CDR3 DNA reads TGTGCCAGCAGCGTAGACGGGGGGATTGGTGGCTACACCTTC. Translation: CASSVDGGIGGYTF.

The CDR3 nucleotides are TGTGCCAGCAGCCAGGGGACAGGGGCCTACAATGAGCAGTTCTTC. As protein: CASSQGTGAYNEQFF. This chain links TRBV5-8 with TRBJ2-1, with 10 bases matching TRBD1. Per the germline V gene, CDR1 is SGHTS and CDR2 is YDEGEE. Trimming at V came to 4 bases and at J to 2 bases, leaving 3 bases not matched to a gene. The CDR3 covers 15 residues. Variable domain in full (rest from reference TRBV5-8 and TRBJ2-1): EAGVTQSPTHLIKTRGQQATLRCSPISGHTSVYWYQQALGLGLQFLLWYDEGEERNRGNFPPRFSGRQFPNYSSELNVNALELEDSALYLCASSQGTGAYNEQFFGPGTRLTVL.

The chain is built from TRBV11-2 and TRBJ2-3; D unresolved. V gave up 7 bases and J gave up 1 base, with 9 bases separating them. The germline CDR1 and CDR2 sequences are SGHAT and FQNNGV. The CDR3 spans 13 residues. The CDR3 DNA reads as TGTGCCAGCACCAATCCCCGCACAGATACGCAGTATTTT. Residues: CASTNPRTDTQYF.

The V call is TRBV29-1, the J call TRBJ2-1; possible D gene TRBD2, 7 bases. Per the germline V gene, CDR1 is SQVTM and CDR2 is ANQGSEA. Trimming removed 4 bases at V and 4 bases at J, with 17 bases between. The CDR3 sequence is 15 residues long. CDR3 sequence: CSVAAGGPGYNEQFF. The CDR3 bases are TGCAGCGTTGCGGCCGGGGGGCCAGGATACAATGAGCAGTTCTTC.

The chain employs TRBV7-2 and TRBJ2-2; possible D gene TRBD1, 5 bases. V lost 4 bases to trimming and J lost 5 bases, with 17 bases between them. Germline CDR1 reads SGHTA; CDR2 reads FQGNSA. The CDR3 extends over 16 amino acids. The DNA for the CDR3 is TGTGCCAGCAGCTATAGCCTGCAGGGATATACCGGGGAGCTGTTTTTT. This translates into CASSYSLQGYTGELFF.

The chain employs TRBV28 and TRBJ2-1; D is perhaps TRBD2 (5 bases). The CDR3 length is 13 residues. V was shortened by 3 bases and J by 4 bases, with 7 bases between the two germline ends. Germline V gives CDR1 MDHEN, CDR2 SYDVKM. The CDR3 loop reads CASSFGGYNEQFF. Written as DNA, the CDR3 is TGTGCCAGCAGTTTTGGAGGATACAATGAGCAGTTCTTC.